The 30 T cell receptor beta chains below all came from one sample that was sequenced in a study of T cells after yellow fever vaccination. Via MiXCR, TCRdb re-called the 5' RACE reads, giving one row per CDR3 protein. The repertoire holds about 320,000 distinct CDR3 sequences, around 4.4% seen once, with roughly a fifth in the top ten. The sample here was PBMCs, taken 15 days after the yellow fever booster vaccination. The receptors shown here come from a man between 18 and 35 years old who received the YFV17D yellow fever vaccine.

This clonotype was observed at least ten times. The J gene is TRBJ2-1, the V gene TRBV29-1; 8 bases agree with TRBD1. The germline V gene has CDR1 SQVTM and CDR2 ANQGSEA. After removal of 4 bases from V and 10 bases from J, the junction contained 12 bases not matched to a gene. The CDR3 spans 14 residues. The CDR3 DNA sequence: TGCAGCGTTGTATCTATGGACAGGGAGGTGGAGCAGTTCTTC. It codes for CSVVSMDREVEQFF.

This clonotype was found many times. The gene calls are TRBV27 and TRBJ2-3; D unclear. The V gene's germline CDR1 is MNHEY and CDR2 SMNVEV (reference sequence). Trimming removed 5 bases from V and 0 bases from J, with 21 bases in between. This CDR3 is built from 18 residues. The CDR3 is CASSALPVSTPSTDTQYF. In nucleotides, the CDR3 is TGTGCCAGCAGTGCCCTTCCAGTCAGTACTCCTAGCACAGATACGCAGTATTTT.

The rearrangement uses TRBV4-3 and TRBJ1-2; D may be TRBD1 (6 bases). Trimming stripped 0 bases from V and 8 bases from J, with 16 bases between. CDR3 length: 15 residues. Germline CDR1 LGHNA, CDR2 YSLEER. The CDR3 region has the DNA TGCGCCAGCAGCCAAGATCGTCAGGGGCGCGAAGGCTACACCTTC. It yields the protein CASSQDRQGREGYTF.

In this sample, this clonotype turned up a few times. The rearrangement joins TRBV5-1 to TRBJ2-5; maybe TRBD1 (5 bases). The length of the CDR3 is 14 residues. The germline V gene encodes CDR1 SGHRS and CDR2 YFSETQ. Trimming cost V 0 bases and J 5 bases, with 11 bases left between them. CDR3 region: CASSLGQRGETQYF. In DNA, the CDR3 is TGCGCCAGCAGCTTGGGACAGCGTGGGGAGACCCAGTACTTC.

This clonotype was detected a few times. The genes are TRBV7-3 and TRBJ2-7, with D hard to call. The V and J ends lost 0 bases and 5 bases respectively, with 8 bases between them. CDR1 and CDR2 from the germline V gene are SGHTA and FQGTGA. The CDR3 contains 13 residues. As DNA, the CDR3 is TGTGCCAGCAGCTTAACGTCTGGGGACGAGCAGTACGTC. Its protein product is CASSLTSGDEQYV.

In this sample, this clonotype turned up a few times. The chain combines TRBV12-5 with TRBJ2-7; D perhaps matches TRBD2 (6 bases). Germline values: CDR1 LGHNT, CDR2 FRNRAP. The length of the CDR3 is 16 residues. V was shortened by 0 bases and J by 5 bases, with 17 bases between the two germline ends. Written as DNA, the CDR3 is TGTGCTAGTGGTTTGGTATTGGCTAGCGTCAAACACGAGCAGTACTTC. Translated, it gives CASGLVLASVKHEQYF.

This clonotype was observed many times. The chain couples TRBV7-2 to TRBJ1-6, with unresolved D. The CDR3 is 13 residues long. Trimming stripped 5 bases from V and 9 bases from J, with 11 bases between. From germline, CDR1 is SGHTA and CDR2 FQGNSA. The CDR3 bases are TGTGCCAGCAGCGACATGGAGACTTCACCCCTCCACTTT. Protein sequence: CASSDMETSPLHF. The whole variable domain, remainder taken from reference TRBV7-2 and TRBJ1-6, is GAGVSQSPSNKVTEKGKDVELRCDPISGHTALYWYRQSLGQGLEFLIYFQGNSAPDKSGLPSDRFSAERTGGSVSTLTIQRTQQEDSAVYLCASSDMETSPLHFGNGTRLTVT.

This clonotype showed up many times. The V gene is TRBV5-1, the J gene TRBJ2-3; maybe TRBD1 (6 bases). The germline CDR1 and CDR2 sequences are SGHRS and YFSETQ. The CDR3 has 12 residues. The V end lost 4 bases, the J end lost 8 bases, and 11 bases lay between the germline ends. CDR3 sequence: CASSVPRGTQYF. In nucleotides, the CDR3 is TGCGCCAGCAGCGTCCCCAGGGGTACGCAGTATTTT.

This clonotype has at least ten counts. The chain combines TRBV7-6 with TRBJ2-7; D might be TRBD2 (6 bases). Germline V gene sequence: CDR1 SGHVS, CDR2 FNYEAQ. The CDR3 is 14 residues long. Trimming removed 6 bases from V and 2 bases from J, with 14 bases in between. The CDR3 DNA reads as TGTGCCAGCAGTCCCGGGGGTTCCACCTACGAGCAGTACTTC. It encodes CASSPGGSTYEQYF.

This clonotype was observed many times. The rearrangement uses TRBV18 and TRBJ2-7, with D perhaps matching TRBD2 (6 bases). The CDR3 contains 16 residues. Germline V lookup: CDR1 KGHSH, CDR2 LQKENI. Trimming took off 3 bases at V and 9 bases at J, with 24 bases between the two ends. CDR3 protein: CASSPVIPGEAGVQYV. For the CDR3, the DNA is TGTGCCAGCTCACCTGTGATCCCCGGAGAAGCGGGCGTGCAGTACGTC.

This clonotype has a handful of counts. This sequence joins TRBV30 and TRBJ2-2; D gene unclear. Trimming took off 4 bases at V and 5 bases at J, with 2 bases between the two ends. The CDR3 loop spans 10 amino acids. The germline CDR1 and CDR2 sequences are GTSNPN and SVGIG (reference sequence). The CDR3 loop is CAWNTGELFF. CDR3 DNA sequence: TGTGCCTGGAATACCGGGGAGCTGTTTTTT.

This clonotype was observed at least ten times. The V call is TRBV11-2, the J call TRBJ2-4; 8 positions match TRBD2. Germline loops: CDR1 SGHAT, CDR2 FQNNGV. The length of the CDR3 is 15 residues. The V segment lost 6 bases and the J segment 5 bases; nucleotides outside the gene matches: 9. The CDR3 loop is CASRAPGGKENIQYF. The CDR3 coding sequence is TGTGCCAGCAGGGCTCCGGGAGGGAAGGAAAACATTCAGTACTTC.

This clonotype was recorded a few times. The DNA for the CDR3 is TGTGCCAGCATCCTTAGCGGGAGCACAGATACGCAGTATTTT. Its translation: CASILSGSTDTQYF. The rearrangement uses TRBV7-2 and TRBJ2-3, with 7 positions matching TRBD2. Germline CDR1 SGHTA, CDR2 FQGNSA. Trimming cost V 7 bases and J 0 bases; bases outside gene matches: 4. This CDR3 spans 14 amino acids.

This clonotype was detected ten times or more. The CDR3 protein is CASSTTLRDRQEKLFF. In DNA, the CDR3 is TGTGCCAGCAGTACGACACTACGGGACAGGCAGGAAAAACTGTTTTTT. The rearrangement joins TRBV28 to TRBJ1-4, with 8 bases that match TRBD1. V was pared by 5 bases and J by 8 bases, with 13 bases of the junction left unmatched. Per the germline V gene, CDR1 is MDHEN and CDR2 is SYDVKM. The CDR3 is 16 amino acids.

J is TRBJ2-7 and V is TRBV7-2, with TRBD2 as a possible D gene (6 bases). Trimming took off 5 bases at V and 0 bases at J, with 14 bases between the two ends. This CDR3 spans 15 amino acids. CDR1 is SGHTA and CDR2 is FQGNSA in the germline V gene. The DNA for the CDR3 is TGTGCCAGCAGCGCGGGACTCCTGAGCTCCTACGAGCAGTACTTC. Protein product: CASSAGLLSSYEQYF.

The chain combines TRBV20-1 with TRBJ2-2; 9 bases agree with TRBD2. Looked up from germline, CDR1 is DFQATT and CDR2 is SNEGSKA (reference sequence). With 5 bases clipped from V and 3 bases from J, the junction kept 4 bases outside the gene matches. This CDR3 is built from 14 residues. CDR3 sequence: CSAPASGDTGELFF. Here the CDR3 DNA reads TGCAGTGCTCCAGCTAGCGGGGACACCGGGGAGCTGTTTTTT.

This clonotype was counted between two and nine times. The chain has TRBV6-2 or TRBV6-3 and TRBJ2-3, with TRBD1 identical over 10 bases. Trimming at V came to 5 bases and at J to 2 bases, leaving 7 bases not matched to a gene. The germline CDR1 and CDR2 sequences are MNHEY and SVGEGT. The CDR3 runs to 16 residues. The CDR3 nucleotides read TGTGCCAGCAGTCGATTGACAGGGGGCTTCACAGATACGCAGTATTTT. Translating gives CASSRLTGGFTDTQYF.

In this sample, this clonotype turned up many times. J is TRBJ2-7 and V is TRBV29-1; D is ambiguous. This CDR3 is built from 12 residues. The V gene's germline CDR1 is SQVTM and CDR2 ANQGSEA. V was shortened by 4 bases and J by 4 bases, with 11 bases between the two germline ends. The CDR3, as DNA: TGCAGCGTTGCGGCAGCTGGGTACGAGCAGTACTTC. Translated, it gives CSVAAAGYEQYF.

Many counts were recorded for this clonotype. The V gene is TRBV10-3, the J gene TRBJ1-1; 7 bases align to TRBD1. V gave up 11 bases and J gave up 0 bases; unmatched junction bases: 6. CDR1 is ENHRY and CDR2 is SYGVKD in the germline V gene. The CDR3 length is 13 residues. The CDR3 here is CAVQGEMNTEAFF. The DNA of the CDR3 is TGTGCCGTCCAGGGGGAGATGAACACTGAAGCTTTCTTT.

The genes are TRBV7-9 and TRBJ1-1, with 11 bases identical to TRBD1. V lost 4 bases and J lost 12; bases outside the gene matches: 19. Germline CDR1 and CDR2: SEHNR and FQNEAQ (reference sequence). The CDR3 is 17 residues long. Here the CDR3 reads CASSYLGTGGGGGASFF. The CDR3 bases are TGTGCCAGCAGCTACCTCGGGACAGGGGGGGGCGGTGGGGCTTCTTTCTTT. Looking up the rest from reference TRBV7-9 and TRBJ1-1 gives the full variable domain: DTGVSQNPRHKITKRGQNVTFRCDPISEHNRLYWYRQTLGQGPEFLTYFQNEAQLEKSRLLSDRFSAERPKGSFSTLEIQRTEQGDSAMYLCASSYLGTGGGGGASFFGQGTRLTVV.

The V call is TRBV11-2, the J call TRBJ1-2, with D possibly being TRBD1 (6 bases). Trimming took off 5 bases at V and 7 bases at J, with 17 bases between the two ends. Germline loops: CDR1 SGHAT, CDR2 FQNNGV. The CDR3 covers 14 residues. The CDR3 region is CASSPTQAGVGYTF. CDR3 in DNA: TGTGCCAGCAGCCCTACACAAGCAGGGGTTGGCTACACCTTC.

The chain has TRBV6-5 and TRBJ1-2; D is undetermined. Germline CDR1 MNHEY, CDR2 SVGAGI. V lost 2 bases to trimming and J lost 1 base, with 11 bases between them. The CDR3 has 15 amino acids. CDR3 in amino acids: CASSYLTDGNYGYTF. Here the CDR3 DNA reads TGTGCCAGCAGTTACCTCACGGACGGTAACTATGGCTACACCTTC.

Ten or more counts support this clonotype. The gene calls are TRBV7-2 and TRBJ2-2; TRBD2 aligns across 9 bases. The length of the CDR3 is 15 residues. Trimming removed 1 base from V and 4 bases from J; junction bases left unmatched: 1. Germline CDR1 is SGHTA and CDR2 is FQGNSA. The chain's CDR3 is CASSLELAGTGELFF. The CDR3 DNA reads TGTGCCAGCAGCTTAGAACTAGCGGGCACCGGGGAGCTGTTTTTT.

This clonotype was counted between two and nine times. A read error may account for a junction end that differs from germline. The J gene is TRBJ1-4, the V gene TRBV5-6, with D uncertain. CDR1 is SGHDT and CDR2 is YYEEEE in the germline V gene. CDR3 length equals 13 residues. In nucleotides, the CDR3 is TGTGCCAGCAGCGTCGCCGGCCCCGAAAGACTGTTTTTT. Translated: CASSVAGPERLFF.

This clonotype was seen a few times. V and J are TRBV4-1 and TRBJ1-5, with 7 nucleotides matching TRBD1. The CDR3 runs to 14 residues. The germline V gene has CDR1 MGHRA and CDR2 YSYEKL. Trimming cost V 4 bases and J 8 bases; bases outside gene matches: 8. The CDR3 is CASSRVTGLEPQHF. The CDR3 bases are TGCGCCAGCAGCCGAGTGACAGGGCTGGAGCCCCAGCATTTT.

This clonotype was picked up many times. The V call is TRBV20-1, the J call TRBJ2-7, with D possibly TRBD2 on 5 matching bases. V was shortened by 6 bases and J by 4 bases, with 13 bases between the two germline ends. Germline V CDR1 and CDR2: DFQATT, SNEGSKA (reference sequence). This CDR3 has 12 residues. CDR3 in DNA: TGCAGTGCCGAGGGTTCCGGGTACGAGCAGTACGTC. Its protein is CSAEGSGYEQYV.

J is TRBJ1-1 and V is TRBV5-4; 12 bases line up with TRBD1. Trimming took 4 bases from V and 10 from J; bases not matched to a gene: 8. This CDR3 has 14 residues. Looked up from germline, CDR1 is SGHNT and CDR2 is YYREEE (reference sequence). The CDR3 loop is CASSTGTGGVRAFF. In DNA form, the CDR3 reads TGTGCCAGCAGCACCGGGACAGGGGGCGTCAGAGCTTTCTTT.

This sequence joins TRBV7-2 and TRBJ2-1; 14 bases map to TRBD2. The CDR3 runs 18 residues. V lost 5 bases to trimming and J lost 0 bases; unmatched junction nucleotides: 6. Germline V gives CDR1 SGHTA, CDR2 FQGNSA. CDR3 protein: CASSPGLAGAVSYNEQFF. The CDR3 DNA reads as TGTGCCAGCAGCCCGGGACTAGCGGGGGCCGTCTCCTACAATGAGCAGTTCTTC.

This clonotype has ten or more counts. This chain joins TRBV19 and TRBJ2-7; D remains ambiguous. The ends were cut back, 5 bases at V and 2 bases at J, with 10 bases in the middle. This CDR3 comprises 13 residues. The germline gives CDR1 LNHDA, CDR2 SQIVND (reference sequence). Written as DNA, the CDR3 is TGTGCCAGTAGTGTGGGATTGACCTACGAGCAGTACTTC. The encoded protein is CASSVGLTYEQYF.

The J gene is TRBJ1-1, the V gene TRBV6-2 or TRBV6-3; tentatively, D is TRBD1 (6 bases). CDR1 and CDR2 (germline): MNHEY, SVGEGT. The V and J ends lost 9 bases and 4 bases respectively, with 18 bases between them. The CDR3 has 14 residues. DNA of the CDR3: TGTGCCAGTGCGTTAGGTCCCAGGGGCACTGAAGCTTTCTTT. Protein sequence: CASALGPRGTEAFF.